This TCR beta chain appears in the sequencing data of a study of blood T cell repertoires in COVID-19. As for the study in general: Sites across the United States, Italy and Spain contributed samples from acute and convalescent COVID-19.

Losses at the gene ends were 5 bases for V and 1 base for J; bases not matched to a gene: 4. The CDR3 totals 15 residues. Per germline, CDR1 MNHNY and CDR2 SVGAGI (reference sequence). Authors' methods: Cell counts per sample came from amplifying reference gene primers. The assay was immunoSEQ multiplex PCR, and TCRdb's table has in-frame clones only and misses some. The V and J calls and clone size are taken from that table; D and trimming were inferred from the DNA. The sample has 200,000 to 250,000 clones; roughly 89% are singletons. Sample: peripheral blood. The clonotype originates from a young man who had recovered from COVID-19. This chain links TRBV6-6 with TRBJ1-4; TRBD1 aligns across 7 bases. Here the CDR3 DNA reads TGTGCCAGCAGTCCCAACAGGGGAACTAATGAAAAACTGTTTTTT. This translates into CASSPNRGTNEKLFF.